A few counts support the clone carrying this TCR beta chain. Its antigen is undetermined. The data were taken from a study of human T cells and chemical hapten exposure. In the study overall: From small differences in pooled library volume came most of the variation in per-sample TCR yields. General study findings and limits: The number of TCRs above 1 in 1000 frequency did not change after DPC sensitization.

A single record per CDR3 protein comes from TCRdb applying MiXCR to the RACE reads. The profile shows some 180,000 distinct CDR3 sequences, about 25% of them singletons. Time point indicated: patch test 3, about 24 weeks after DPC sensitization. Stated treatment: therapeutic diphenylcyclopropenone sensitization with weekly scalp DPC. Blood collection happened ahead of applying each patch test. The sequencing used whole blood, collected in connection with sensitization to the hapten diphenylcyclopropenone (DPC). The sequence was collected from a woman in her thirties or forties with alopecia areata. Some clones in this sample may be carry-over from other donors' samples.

DNA of the CDR3: TGTGCCAGCAGTCAACAGGGGAGAAGTGAAAAACTGTTTTTT. Its translation is CASSQQGRSEKLFF. The chain employs TRBV27 and TRBJ1-4; 7 bases fit TRBD1. The germline V gene encodes CDR1 MNHEY and CDR2 SMNVEV (reference sequence). Losses at the gene ends were 5 bases for V and 7 bases for J; bases not matched to a gene: 7. The CDR3 is made up of 14 amino acids.